This T cell receptor (beta chain) was obtained from a study of OX40 agonist ivuxolimab in advanced cancers. Across the whole study: A male proportion of more than 75% was recorded, with mean age around 60 years and range roughly 20 to 90.

TCRdb's copy holds only in-frame clones and misses some; the assay was immunoSEQ multiplex PCR. The sample lists approximately 69,000 clones; roughly 83% were seen once. Germline V CDR1 and CDR2: SGHNT, YYREEE (reference sequence). J gave up 7 bases and V 5 bases, and 7 bases lay outside the gene matches. This CDR3 contains 14 residues. The TCR originated in an adult with an advanced solid tumor such as melanoma, head and neck, liver or kidney cancer. The starting material was CD4+ or CD8+ T cells sorted from blood, obtained in a trial of the OX40 agonist ivuxolimab. This chain links TRBV5-4 with TRBJ2-4, with 9 bases matching TRBD1. The CDR3 region is CASSPQGARNIQYF. CDR3 coding DNA: TGTGCCAGCAGTCCACAGGGGGCTCGGAACATTCAGTACTTC.